The rows below give T cell receptor beta chains drawn from one sample of a study of T cell changes during pregnancy in multiple sclerosis. Profiling relied on immunoSEQ multiplex PCR, and the TCRdb table lists in-frame clones only, not all of them. Among around 69,000 clones listed, approximately 91% were seen once. The sequenced sample was peripheral blood, obtained in the third trimester of pregnancy. The receptors shown here come from a female donor with multiple sclerosis, enrolled in a pregnancy study. The CDR3 runs from the conserved cysteine through the conserved F or W. The order of the fields is V gene, CDR3 length, clone size, J gene, D gene, CDR3 protein, CDR3 DNA. A D gene is named only where the DNA matches it firmly. The size field is filled for only some rows; it gives once, few, many or a size class.

v_call: TRBV28
cdr3_length: 15
clone_size: NA
j_call: TRBJ2-7
d_call: NA
cdr3_aa: CASRPPRVGSYEQYF
cdr3_nt: TGTGCCAGCAGGCCCCCGAGGGTAGGGTCCTACGAGCAGTACTTC

v_call: TRBV7-8
cdr3_length: 14
clone_size: NA
j_call: TRBJ2-3
d_call: NA
cdr3_aa: CASSSGLFTDTQYF
cdr3_nt: TGTGCCAGCAGCTCCGGACTATTCACAGATACGCAGTATTTT

v_call: TRBV5-1
cdr3_length: 14
clone_size: few
j_call: TRBJ2-1
d_call: TRBD2
cdr3_aa: CASRGVYSYNEQFF
cdr3_nt: TGCGCCAGCCGGGGGGTTTACTCCTACAATGAGCAGTTCTTC

v_call: TRBV28
cdr3_length: 15
clone_size: NA
j_call: TRBJ1-4
d_call: NA
cdr3_aa: CASSFRQWITEKLFF
cdr3_nt: TGTGCCAGCAGCTTCAGACAGTGGATTACTGAAAAACTGTTTTTT

v_call: TRBV7-8
cdr3_length: 16
clone_size: few
j_call: TRBJ2-2
d_call: TRBD1
cdr3_aa: CASSFRDRGRTGELFF
cdr3_nt: TGTGCCAGCAGCTTCCGGGACAGGGGAAGGACCGGGGAGCTGTTTTTT

v_call: TRBV6-1
cdr3_length: 14
clone_size: few
j_call: TRBJ2-2
d_call: NA
cdr3_aa: CASSAGIEAGELFF
cdr3_nt: TGTGCCAGCAGTGCCGGGATAGAGGCCGGGGAGCTGTTTTTT

v_call: TRBV6-1
cdr3_length: 15
clone_size: NA
j_call: TRBJ2-7
d_call: TRBD2
cdr3_aa: CASSGPWGGVHEQYF
cdr3_nt: TGTGCCAGCAGTGGCCCCTGGGGAGGGGTCCACGAGCAGTACTTC

v_call: TRBV6-6
cdr3_length: 15
clone_size: NA
j_call: TRBJ1-4
d_call: TRBD1
cdr3_aa: CASSPGTGFNEKLFF
cdr3_nt: TGTGCCAGCAGCCCCGGGACAGGGTTTAATGAAAAACTGTTTTTT

v_call: TRBV10-2
cdr3_length: 13
clone_size: once
j_call: TRBJ2-7
d_call: NA
cdr3_aa: CASSDAGLGEQYF
cdr3_nt: TGCGCCAGCAGTGATGCGGGGTTGGGCGAGCAGTACTTC

v_call: TRBV7-9
cdr3_length: 15
clone_size: NA
j_call: TRBJ1-6
d_call: NA
cdr3_aa: CASSLAGAYNSPLHF
cdr3_nt: TGTGCCAGCAGCTTAGCGGGGGCATATAATTCACCCCTCCACTTT

v_call: TRBV11-3
cdr3_length: 13
clone_size: NA
j_call: TRBJ2-7
d_call: NA
cdr3_aa: CASSLNQGGEQYF
cdr3_nt: TGTGCCAGCAGCCTCAATCAGGGCGGAGAGCAGTACTTC

v_call: TRBV19
cdr3_length: 15
clone_size: NA
j_call: TRBJ1-1
d_call: NA
cdr3_aa: CASSINRASGTEAFF
cdr3_nt: TGTGCCAGTAGTATAAACAGGGCATCGGGAACTGAAGCTTTCTTT

v_call: TRBV5-1
cdr3_length: 15
clone_size: NA
j_call: TRBJ1-4
d_call: NA
cdr3_aa: CASSSTAASTEKLFF
cdr3_nt: TGCGCCAGCAGCTCGACAGCTGCTAGTACTGAAAAACTGTTTTTT

v_call: TRBV12-5
cdr3_length: 14
clone_size: NA
j_call: TRBJ1-1
d_call: NA
cdr3_aa: CASGSLATNTEAFF
cdr3_nt: TGTGCTAGTGGTTCCCTAGCCACGAACACTGAAGCTTTCTTT

v_call: TRBV7-8
cdr3_length: 16
clone_size: NA
j_call: TRBJ2-7
d_call: NA
cdr3_aa: CASSPRGTVLSYEQYF
cdr3_nt: TGTGCCAGCAGCCCACGCGGGACAGTATTGTCCTACGAGCAGTACTTC

v_call: TRBV29-1
cdr3_length: 14
clone_size: NA
j_call: TRBJ1-5
d_call: TRBD1
cdr3_aa: CSVRQGVSDQPQHF
cdr3_nt: TGCAGCGTCCGACAGGGGGTCTCGGATCAGCCCCAGCATTTT

v_call: TRBV9
cdr3_length: 14
clone_size: NA
j_call: TRBJ2-3
d_call: NA
cdr3_aa: CASTYSPVPDTQYF
cdr3_nt: TGTGCCAGCACCTATTCCCCGGTCCCAGATACGCAGTATTTT

v_call: TRBV5-1
cdr3_length: 15
clone_size: NA
j_call: TRBJ2-5
d_call: TRBD1
cdr3_aa: CASSLVPGGGETQYF
cdr3_nt: TGCGCCAGCAGCTTGGTACCAGGGGGCGGAGAGACCCAGTACTTC

v_call: TRBV19
cdr3_length: 14
clone_size: once
j_call: TRBJ1-2
d_call: TRBD1
cdr3_aa: CASSPPGQGEGYTF
cdr3_nt: TGTGCCAGTAGTCCTCCGGGACAGGGGGAAGGCTACACCTTC

v_call: TRBV2
cdr3_length: 16
clone_size: once
j_call: TRBJ2-1
d_call: TRBD2
cdr3_aa: CASRFFLAGGHNEQFF
cdr3_nt: TGTGCCAGCAGATTCTTCCTAGCGGGAGGGCACAATGAGCAGTTCTTC